This T cell receptor (beta chain) was recovered during a study of CD8+ T cells in alopecia areata. Study details: Oral tofacitinib, 5 to 10 mg twice daily, was given in an open-label trial. Whole-study results and caveats: Lesional scalp, especially alopecia totalis/universalis, showed higher clonality than normal scalp. Mice showed clearer TCR sharing than patients did, a gap that was possibly HLA-related.

Turning to this clone: Its matching antigen is unknown.

CDR1 and CDR2 from the germline V gene are SEHNR and FQNEAQ (reference sequence). This CDR3 has 12 residues. V shed 4 bases and J shed 3 bases, with 7 bases lying between them. Collection of lesional scalp punch biopsies and peripheral blood was performed in alopecia areata patients. Following RNA extraction, reverse transcription yielded cDNA that acted as the sequencing template. Sequencing used immunoSEQ multiplex PCR; TCRdb keeps in-frame clones, though not all of them. Of 200,000 to 250,000 clones in the sample, less than 80% were seen once. This receptor was obtained from a human donor with alopecia areata. The chain joins TRBV7-9 to TRBJ2-7; D possibly corresponds to TRBD2 (5 bases). The material sequenced was CD4+ T cells sorted from blood, taken at week 0. In DNA, the CDR3 is TGTGCCAGCAGCTATGCGGGCTACGAGCAGTACTTC. Encoded protein: CASSYAGYEQYF.